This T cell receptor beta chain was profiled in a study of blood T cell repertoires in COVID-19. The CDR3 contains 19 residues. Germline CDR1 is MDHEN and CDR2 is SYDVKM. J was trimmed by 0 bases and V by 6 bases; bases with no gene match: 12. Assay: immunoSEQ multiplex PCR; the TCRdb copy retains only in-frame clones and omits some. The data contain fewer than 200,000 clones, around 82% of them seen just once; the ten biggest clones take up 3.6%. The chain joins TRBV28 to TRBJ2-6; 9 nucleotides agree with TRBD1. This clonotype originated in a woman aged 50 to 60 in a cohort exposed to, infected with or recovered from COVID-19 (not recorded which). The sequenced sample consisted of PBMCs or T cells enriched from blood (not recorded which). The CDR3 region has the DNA TGTGCCAGCAGAGATACCGGGACAGGGTCTCTCTCTGGGGCCAACGTCCTGACTTTC. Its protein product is CASRDTGTGSLSGANVLTF.